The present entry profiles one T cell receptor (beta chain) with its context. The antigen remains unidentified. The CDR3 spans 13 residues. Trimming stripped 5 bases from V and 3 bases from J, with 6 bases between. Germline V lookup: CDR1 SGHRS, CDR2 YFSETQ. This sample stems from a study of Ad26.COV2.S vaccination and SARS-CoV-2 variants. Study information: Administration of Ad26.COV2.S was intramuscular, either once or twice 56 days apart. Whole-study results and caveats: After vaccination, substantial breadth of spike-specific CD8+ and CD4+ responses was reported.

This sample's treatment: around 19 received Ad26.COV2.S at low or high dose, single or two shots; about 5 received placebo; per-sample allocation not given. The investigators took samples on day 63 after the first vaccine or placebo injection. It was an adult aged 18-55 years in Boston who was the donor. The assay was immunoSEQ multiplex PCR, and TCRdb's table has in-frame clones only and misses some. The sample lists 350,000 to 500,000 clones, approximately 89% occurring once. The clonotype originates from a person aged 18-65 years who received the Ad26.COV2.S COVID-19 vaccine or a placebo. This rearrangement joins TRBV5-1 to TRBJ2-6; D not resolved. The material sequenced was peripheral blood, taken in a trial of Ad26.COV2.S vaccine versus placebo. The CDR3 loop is CASSTFGANVLTF. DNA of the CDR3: TGCGCCAGCAGTACTTTTGGGGCCAACGTCCTGACTTTC.